One and the same sample provided the 20 T cell receptor beta chains below, sequenced in a study of blood T cells in healthy people across ages. Using a J-beta primer mix together with a sample-barcoded 5' primer, a second PCR was run for about 6 to 12 cycles. TCRdb re-analysed the 5' RACE reads in MiXCR, keeping a single row per CDR3 protein. The table shows 550,000 to 750,000 distinct CDR3 sequences, with over 20% occurring only once. The material sequenced was blood. Receptors originate from a man aged 65 to 79 in good health.

This rearrangement joins TRBV14 to TRBJ1-6; no reliable D call. Germline values: CDR1 SGHDN, CDR2 FVKESK. V lost 4 bases, J lost 10 bases, and 11 bases lay in between. This CDR3 is 13 amino acids long. The CDR3 DNA is TGTGCCAGCAGCCGTCCATTGAGATCACCCCTCCACTTT. Encoded protein: CASSRPLRSPLHF.

J is TRBJ2-7 and V is TRBV18; no reliable D call. The length of the CDR3 is 14 residues. Trimming took off 0 bases at V and 3 bases at J, with 9 bases between the two ends. Germline loops: CDR1 KGHSH, CDR2 LQKENI. The CDR3 DNA follows: TGTGCCAGCTCACCACCTTCCGCAGACTACGAGCAGTACTTC. Translation gives CASSPPSADYEQYF.

This clonotype was seen many times. V usage is TRBV3-1 and J usage is TRBJ1-5; no reliable D call. The CDR3 covers 14 residues. Germline CDR1 and CDR2: LGHDT and YNNKEL (reference sequence). Deletions cut 5 bases from V and 10 bases from J, with 18 bases between. The CDR3 protein is CASSETDGGNPQHF. The DNA for the CDR3 is TGTGCCAGCAGCGAGACCGATGGTGGTAACCCCCAGCATTTT.

This chain joins TRBV6-1 and TRBJ1-6; weak D call: TRBD1 (5 bases). CDR1 MNHNS and CDR2 SASEGT come from the germline V gene. The CDR3 sequence is 18 residues long. V was shortened by 6 bases and J by 6 bases, with 24 bases between the two germline ends. This CDR3 is CASSLIDREGRVNSPLHF. The CDR3 DNA reads TGTGCCAGCAGCCTTATAGACAGAGAGGGTCGGGTTAATTCACCCCTCCACTTT.

J is TRBJ2-7 and V is TRBV20-1; D possibly corresponds to TRBD2 (6 bases). This CDR3 contains 14 residues. Deletions cut 6 bases from V and 2 bases from J, with 17 bases between. The germline gives CDR1 DFQATT, CDR2 SNEGSKA (reference sequence). The CDR3 DNA reads as TGCAGTGCCCAGTCGGGGGTAAGTCCCTACGAGCAGTACTTC. Its translation is CSAQSGVSPYEQYF.

This CDR3 reads CSAPARTDTQYF. CDR3 sequence (DNA): TGCAGTGCCCCTGCTCGCACAGATACGCAGTATTTT. This sequence joins TRBV20-1 and TRBJ2-3; D remains unclear. Germline assignment: CDR1 DFQATT and CDR2 SNEGSKA (reference sequence). This CDR3 is built from 12 residues. V gave up 6 bases and J gave up 1 base, with 8 bases separating them.

The sample holds a few counts of this clonotype. The chain uses TRBV3-1 and TRBJ2-5, with a tentative D call TRBD2 (6 bases). Per the germline V gene, CDR1 is LGHDT and CDR2 is YNNKEL (reference sequence). V shed 0 bases and J shed 7 bases, with 18 bases lying between them. The CDR3 consists of 16 residues. The CDR3 DNA is TGTGCCAGCAGCCAAGATTTCCCCACCAGGAGGGGGACCCAGTACTTC. This codes for CASSQDFPTRRGTQYF.

V and J are TRBV20-1 and TRBJ2-3; 7 bases fit TRBD1. V shed 6 bases and J 2 bases; nucleotides not matched to a gene: 8. Germline values: CDR1 DFQATT, CDR2 SNEGSKA (reference sequence). The CDR3 loop spans 14 amino acids. As DNA, the CDR3 is TGCAGTGCGAGGGACAGCGGAGACACAGATACGCAGTATTTT. Its translation is CSARDSGDTDTQYF.

The J gene is TRBJ1-1, the V gene TRBV7-3, with D unclear. The CDR3 runs 12 residues. Germline loops: CDR1 SGHTA, CDR2 FQGTGA. With 5 bases removed from V and 1 base from J, the gap between germline ends came to 5 bases. The CDR3 loop reads CASSRKNTEAFF. Here the CDR3 DNA reads TGTGCCAGCAGCCGTAAGAACACTGAAGCTTTCTTT.

A single count supports this clonotype. This chain connects TRBV7-9 to TRBJ2-5; 7 bases agree with TRBD1. The CDR3 length is 15 residues. Germline assignment: CDR1 SEHNR and CDR2 FQNEAQ (reference sequence). With V trimmed by 5 bases and J by 2 bases, 8 bases remained unmatched. The CDR3 is CASSVQGQKQETQYF. CDR3 nucleotide sequence: TGTGCCAGCAGCGTTCAGGGACAGAAACAAGAGACCCAGTACTTC. Combining the CDR3 with reference TRBV7-9 and TRBJ2-5 gives the whole variable domain DTGVSQNPRHKITKRGQNVTFRCDPISEHNRLYWYRQTLGQGPEFLTYFQNEAQLEKSRLLSDRFSAERPKGSFSTLEIQRTEQGDSAMYLCASSVQGQKQETQYFGPGTRLLVL.

This clonotype occurred a few times. The genes are TRBV6-1 and TRBJ2-7; 7 bases match TRBD2. Looked up from germline, CDR1 is MNHNS and CDR2 is SASEGT. The CDR3 runs 13 residues. V shed 3 bases, J shed 2 bases, and the junction held 1 base outside the gene matches. The CDR3, as DNA: TGTGCCAGCAGTGAGGGACTAACCTACGAGCAGTACTTC. Encoded protein: CASSEGLTYEQYF.

The chain recombines TRBV29-1 with TRBJ2-7, with no clear D. Germline V gene sequence: CDR1 SQVTM, CDR2 ANQGSEA. The germline V and J ends were trimmed by 5 bases and 1 base, with 9 bases remaining between them. The length of the CDR3 is 12 residues. The chain's CDR3 is CSVRRRSYEQYF. CDR3 nucleotide sequence: TGCAGCGTTCGACGGAGATCCTACGAGCAGTACTTC.

In regard to this clonotype: The junction departs from the called germline gene at one end, perhaps through a read error. This chain uses TRBV5-1 with TRBJ2-5, with TRBD2 matching over 14 bases. The CDR3 consists of 13 residues. The germline gives CDR1 SGHRS, CDR2 YFSETQ. Here the CDR3 reads CASSQTSGRAPFF. The DNA of the CDR3 is TGCGCCAGCAGCCAGACTAGCGGGAGGGCCCCCTTCTTC.

This clonotype has more than one count but fewer than ten. The chain links TRBV3-1 to TRBJ2-7; 11 positions match TRBD2. Germline lookup yields CDR1 LGHDT and CDR2 YNNKEL (reference sequence). The CDR3 runs to 18 residues. The trim removed 4 bases at V and 3 bases at J, leaving 14 bases unmatched. CDR3 residues: CASSPRDRPLAGVYEQYF. The CDR3 bases are TGTGCCAGCAGCCCCCGGGACAGACCACTAGCGGGAGTCTACGAGCAGTACTTC.

This clonotype was picked up a small number of times. V gene TRBV12-3 or TRBV12-4 combines with J gene TRBJ2-1, with D unclear. The CDR3 consists of 13 residues. V lost 7 bases, J lost 3 bases, and 10 bases lay in between. The chain's CDR3 is CASTSNGYNEQFF. The CDR3 DNA sequence: TGTGCCAGCACTTCTAATGGCTACAATGAGCAGTTCTTC.

V usage is TRBV6-2 or TRBV6-3 and J usage is TRBJ2-2, with TRBD2 identical over 9 bases. J lost 0 bases, V lost 8 bases, and 10 bases had no gene match. Germline lookup yields CDR1 MNHEY and CDR2 SVGEGT. This CDR3 is 17 amino acids long. CDR3 DNA: TGTGCCAGCCGGAGGTGGGCGGGAGGGCCGAACACCGGGGAGCTGTTTTTT. Translation: CASRRWAGGPNTGELFF.

In this sample, this clonotype turned up many times. This chain uses TRBV5-1 with TRBJ2-1; TRBD2 agrees at 10 bases. The germline V gene encodes CDR1 SGHRS and CDR2 YFSETQ. Germline trimming cut 3 bases from V and 2 bases from J; bases unmatched to any gene: 8. The CDR3 contains 17 residues. The CDR3 DNA follows: TGCGCCAGCAGCTCCACAACTAGCGGGACAACCTACAATGAGCAGTTCTTC. Its translation is CASSSTTSGTTYNEQFF.

This CDR3 reads CSARGPSGYEQYF. CDR3 nucleotide sequence: TGCAGTGCTAGAGGTCCTAGCGGCTACGAGCAGTACTTC. The rearrangement joins TRBV20-1 to TRBJ2-5; 7 nucleotides agree with TRBD2. The DNA end is more similar to TRBJ2-7, so the J call may be wrong. The CDR3 is 13 amino acids. CDR1 and CDR2 from the germline V gene are DFQATT and SNEGSKA (reference sequence).

This clonotype has at least ten counts. The rearrangement joins TRBV5-5 to TRBJ2-1; 8 positions match TRBD1. Germline CDR1 is SGHKS and CDR2 is YYEKEE (reference sequence). This CDR3 has 16 residues. V shed 4 bases, J shed 0 bases, and the junction held 6 bases outside the gene matches. CDR3 nucleotide sequence: TGTGCCAGCAGCCCCAGGGGGCCTGCCTCCTACAATGAGCAGTTCTTC. Protein: CASSPRGPASYNEQFF.

This clonotype was found many times. The chain employs TRBV15 and TRBJ2-4; D possibly uses TRBD1 or TRBD2 (5 bases each). The CDR3 contains 15 residues. From germline, CDR1 is LNHNV and CDR2 YYDKDF (reference sequence). Trimming stripped 0 bases from V and 2 bases from J, with 8 bases between. The CDR3 here is CATSREGVTKNIQYF. CDR3 DNA: TGTGCCACCAGCAGAGAGGGGGTAACCAAAAACATTCAGTACTTC.